The 18 T cell receptor beta chains reported below all come from one sample, sequenced in a study of regulatory T cells in long-lasting Graves disease. Through Arm-PCR of CDR3 regions and iRepertoire HTBI primers, TCR beta libraries were built. TCRdb fed the multiplex PCR reads into MiXCR, producing one record per CDR3 protein. Of a few hundred thousand distinct CDR3 sequences listed, around 11% are singletons. Documented time point: newly diagnosed GD, antithyroid drugs for less than 3 months. Extracted RNA from PBMCs served as the source of the TCR library. These data also featured in a second study, about T cells in Graves' hyperthyroidism and ophthalmopathy.

The material sequenced was peripheral blood mononuclear cells (PBMCs), taken at new diagnosis, from a patient treated with antithyroid drugs. The receptors originated from a woman aged 18-30 years with Graves disease.

This clonotype was picked up a small number of times. Given a much more abundant clone one base away, this may be a read error. V gene TRBV7-2 combines with J gene TRBJ1-6, with a weak D call TRBD1 (5 bases). Germline V gene sequence: CDR1 SGHTA, CDR2 FQGNSA. CDR3 length: 15 amino acids. Trimming left V 3 bases short and J 7 bases short, with 13 bases between. DNA of the CDR3: TGTGCCAGCAGCTTTTCTCAGGGCCGGAATTCACCCCTCCACTTT. Amino acids: CASSFSQGRNSPLHF. Combining the CDR3 with reference TRBV7-2 and TRBJ1-6 gives the whole variable domain GAGVSQSPSNKVTEKGKDVELRCDPISGHTALYWYRQSLGQGLEFLIYFQGNSAPDKSGLPSDRFSAERTGGSVSTLTIQRTQQEDSAVYLCASSFSQGRNSPLHFGNGTRLTVT.

This clonotype came up many times. The rearrangement uses TRBV12-3 or TRBV12-4 and TRBJ1-3; 8 bases are a match to TRBD1. CDR3 length: 14 residues. J lost 8 bases, V lost 6 bases, and 9 bases had no gene match. DNA of the CDR3: TGTGCCAGCAGCCCCTGGCAGGGGGCAGACACCATATATTTT. Its translation is CASSPWQGADTIYF.

This clonotype was found many times. This sequence joins TRBV10-3 and TRBJ2-6, with TRBD2 as a possible D gene (6 bases). CDR3 length equals 14 residues. Looked up from germline, CDR1 is ENHRY and CDR2 is SYGVKD. V lost 11 bases and J lost 2, with 13 bases in between. In nucleotides, the CDR3 is TGTGCCTCCCAGTGGGGGGCTGGGGCCAACGTCCTGACTTTC. This sequence encodes CASQWGAGANVLTF.

This clonotype was detected ten times or more. The chain combines TRBV6-2 or TRBV6-3 with TRBJ1-1; 7 nucleotides align to TRBD1. J was trimmed by 12 bases and V by 6 bases; bases with no gene match: 13. This CDR3 has 13 residues. Germline V gene data show CDR1 as MNHEY and CDR2 as SVGEGT. Here the CDR3 DNA reads TGTGCCAGCAGCTCATCAAACAGGGGATCCACTTTCTTT. Its protein product is CASSSSNRGSTFF.

With respect to this clonotype: A much larger clone differs from this one at a single base, so this may be a read error. The chain couples TRBV28 to TRBJ2-5; TRBD1 matches at 11 bases. Gene TRBJ2-4 matches the end of the DNA better, so the J call may be wrong. The CDR3 length is 16 residues. Per the germline V gene, CDR1 is MDHEN and CDR2 is SYDVKM. The CDR3 sequence is CASSFRTGGVKDIQYF. CDR3 coding DNA: TGTGCCAGCAGTTTTCGGACAGGGGGCGTCAAGGACATTCAGTACTTC.

This clonotype has a count of ten or more. The chain couples TRBV7-2 to TRBJ1-2; TRBD1 is a possible D gene (5 bases). Germline V CDR1 and CDR2: SGHTA, FQGNSA. The V gene lost 2 bases and the J gene lost 4 bases, with 20 bases spanning the gap. This CDR3 has 17 residues. CDR3 loop: CASSLTPGRTSLYGYTF. The CDR3 bases are TGTGCCAGCAGCTTAACACCGGGACGGACCTCGCTCTATGGCTACACCTTC.

Many counts were recorded for this clonotype. The gene calls are TRBV28 and TRBJ2-5, with D perhaps matching TRBD2 (5 bases). Trimming took off 5 bases at V and 3 bases at J, with 16 bases between the two ends. The V gene's germline CDR1 is MDHEN and CDR2 SYDVKM. This CDR3 contains 15 residues. The CDR3 DNA is TGTGCCAGCAGTCAGCAAGGAGGATCAGAAGAGACCCAGTACTTC. It specifies CASSQQGGSEETQYF.

The table lists this clonotype with many counts. The chain has TRBV7-9 and TRBJ1-5; TRBD1 might be the D (5 bases). The V end was cut by 5 bases, the J end by 7 bases, with 9 bases between. Germline lookup yields CDR1 SEHNR and CDR2 FQNEAQ (reference sequence). The CDR3 is 12 residues long. CDR3 region: CASSAGGQPQHF. The CDR3 coding sequence is TGTGCCAGCAGCGCCGGGGGGCAGCCCCAGCATTTT.

In this sample, this clonotype turned up many times. The rearrangement uses TRBV6-5 and TRBJ2-5; 7 bases align to TRBD1. The CDR3 consists of 17 residues. V was pared by 0 bases and J by 4 bases, with 11 bases of the junction left unmatched. Germline CDR1 is MNHEY and CDR2 is SVGAGI. As DNA, the CDR3 is TGTGCCAGCAGTTACTCAAGGCCGGGGACAGCCGTAGAGACCCAGTACTTC. Its translation is CASSYSRPGTAVETQYF.

In this sample, this clonotype turned up many times. V and J are TRBV20-1 and TRBJ2-5; the D gene is possibly TRBD1 (6 bases). Trimming removed 6 bases at V and 5 bases at J, with 19 bases between. Germline-derived CDR1 and CDR2 are DFQATT and SNEGSKA (reference sequence). The CDR3 runs to 14 residues. For the CDR3, the DNA is TGCAGTGCGCCCCCAGGACAGCGAAGGGAGACCCAGTACTTC. Translated, it gives CSAPPGQRRETQYF.

This clonotype was seen many times. The chain is built from TRBV9 and TRBJ2-2; 10 bases align to TRBD2. Per the germline V gene, CDR1 is SGDLS and CDR2 is YYNGEE. The CDR3 contains 16 residues. V trimming: 2 bases; J trimming: 6 bases; junction bases outside the gene matches: 7. CDR3 in DNA: TGTGCCAGCAGCGTCTCTAGCGGGAGTGACGCCGGGGAGCTGTTTTTT. It translates to CASSVSSGSDAGELFF.

This clonotype was counted many times. The gene calls are TRBV5-6 and TRBJ1-6; unclear D gene. Germline lookup yields CDR1 SGHDT and CDR2 YYEEEE. This CDR3 has 12 amino acids. Trimming shortened V by 1 base and J by 10 bases, and 6 bases separated the two germline ends. The CDR3 DNA reads as TGTGCCAGCAGCTTGTCTCGCTCACCCCTCCACTTT. Amino acid sequence: CASSLSRSPLHF.

The chain recombines TRBV27 with TRBJ1-1, with a weak D call TRBD1 (5 bases). The CDR3 totals 13 residues. CDR1 is MNHEY and CDR2 is SMNVEV in the germline V gene (reference sequence). V shed 5 bases and J shed 8 bases, with 15 bases lying between them. The CDR3 DNA is TGTGCCAGCAGTGTGGGGCCCAGGGTCGAAGCTTTCTTT. Translated: CASSVGPRVEAFF.

In its sample, this clonotype was seen many times. The chain is built from TRBV19 and TRBJ1-1; D is unresolved. The CDR3 is made up of 12 amino acids. V was cut by 7 bases and J by 0 bases, with 6 bases left in between. CDR1 LNHDA and CDR2 SQIVND come from the germline V gene (reference sequence). DNA for the CDR3: TGTGCCAGTAAGTGGGTGAACACTGAAGCTTTCTTT. Its translation: CASKWVNTEAFF.

This clonotype was seen repeatedly, ten times or more. J is TRBJ2-1 and V is TRBV5-1; TRBD2 matches at 7 bases. The germline V gene has CDR1 SGHRS and CDR2 YFSETQ. The CDR3 is 14 residues long. After removal of 4 bases from V and 4 bases from J, the junction contained 5 bases not matched to a gene. Written as DNA, the CDR3 is TGCGCCAGCAGCGAGCGGGACGCATACAATGAGCAGTTCTTC. Its translation: CASSERDAYNEQFF.

This clonotype has just a few counts. The rearrangement joins TRBV6-1 to TRBJ2-7, with D maybe TRBD1 (6 bases). There are 15 residues in the CDR3. CDR1 is MNHNS and CDR2 is SASEGT in the germline V gene. V dropped 4 bases and J dropped 2 bases, with 15 bases sitting between them. The DNA of the CDR3 is TGTGCCAGCAGTGGCTATAGGGACATTACCTACGAGCAGTACGTC. Its translation is CASSGYRDITYEQYV.

This clonotype showed up just a few times. The V gene is TRBV5-8, the J gene TRBJ1-5, with D possibly being TRBD1 (5 bases). From germline, CDR1 is SGHTS and CDR2 YDEGEE. V was trimmed by 2 bases and J by 7 bases, leaving 13 bases between them. This CDR3 is built from 14 residues. The CDR3 loop reads CASSFSQASQPQHF. In nucleotides, the CDR3 is TGTGCCAGCAGCTTCTCACAGGCCTCGCAGCCCCAGCATTTT.

The rearrangement links TRBV4-1 to TRBJ1-2; D remains unclear. V lost 6 bases, J lost 7 bases, and 15 bases lay in between. This CDR3 is 13 amino acids long. Germline V gives CDR1 MGHRA, CDR2 YSYEKL. The CDR3 sequence: CASSHGSLGGYTF. The CDR3 DNA sequence: TGCGCCAGCAGTCACGGGAGCTTGGGTGGCTACACCTTC.